The 14 T cell receptor beta chains presented below share a single source sample, sequenced in a study of blood T cell repertoires in COVID-19. Libraries were prepared by immunoSEQ multiplex PCR; TCRdb keeps only in-frame clonotypes and omits some of them. The data contain around 300,000 clones, 88% of them singletons. The sequenced sample consisted of PBMCs or T cells enriched from blood (not recorded which). The receptors come from a woman in her 30s who had recovered from COVID-19.

This clone is a singleton in its sample. V and J are TRBV25-1 and TRBJ1-1; TRBD1 matches at 9 bases. This CDR3 comprises 14 residues. Germline assignment: CDR1 MGHDK and CDR2 SYGVNS. Trimming took 6 bases from V and 3 from J; bases not matched to a gene: 5. The CDR3 DNA sequence: TGTGCCAGCAGGTTAACAGGGGGCTACACTGAAGCTTTCTTT. Translation: CASRLTGGYTEAFF. The variable domain in full, completed from reference TRBV25-1 and TRBJ1-1, reads EADIYQTPRYLVIGTGKKITLECSQTMGHDKMYWYQQDPGMELHLIHYSYGVNSTEKGDLSSESTVSRIRTEHFPLTLESARPSHTSQYLCASRLTGGYTEAFFGQGTRLTVV.

The genes are TRBV5-1 and TRBJ2-2, with D possibly matching TRBD2 (7 bases). Germline V gives CDR1 SGHRS, CDR2 YFSETQ. The V gene lost 3 bases and the J gene lost 1 base, with 16 bases spanning the gap. The CDR3 extends over 17 amino acids. The CDR3 sequence is CASSSSRGAKNTGELFF. The CDR3 DNA reads as TGCGCCAGCAGCTCCTCCCGGGGGGCCAAGAACACCGGGGAGCTGTTTTTT.

This clone was recorded once. The chain joins TRBV12-1 to TRBJ1-1; the table's D call, TRBD1, was not checked against the DNA. TRBV12-1 is flagged as a pseudogene. The CDR3 is 16 residues long. The CDR3 here is CASSLGQGARNTEAFF. The CDR3 nucleotides read TGTGCCAGCAGCCTCGGACAGGGGGCGCGGAACACTGAAGCTTTCTTT.

The J gene is TRBJ1-2, the V gene TRBV20-1; D is uncertain. CDR3 length: 10 amino acids. Per germline, CDR1 DFQATT and CDR2 SNEGSKA (reference sequence). Trimming removed 5 bases from V and 6 bases from J, with 7 bases in between. The CDR3 spells CSARPHGYTF. The CDR3 DNA sequence: TGCAGTGCTCGTCCCCATGGCTACACCTTC.

CDR3 in DNA: TGTGCCAGCAGTTCCCGATTGCGACTAGCGGGAGGATGGGGCGGGGAGCTGTTTTTT. Translation gives CASSSRLRLAGGWGGELFF. The chain uses TRBV27 and TRBJ2-2, with TRBD2 identical over 13 bases. Unmatched junction bases numbered 15, after V lost 4 bases and J lost 7 bases. Germline V lookup: CDR1 MNHEY, CDR2 SMNVEV (reference sequence). The CDR3 consists of 19 residues.

The rearrangement uses TRBV5-6 and TRBJ2-5; 7 bases line up with TRBD2. From germline, CDR1 is SGHDT and CDR2 YYEEEE. The ends lost 4 bases at V and 3 bases at J; junction bases unmatched: 9. The CDR3 contains 15 residues. The CDR3 region is CASSLIGAGKETQYF. Here the CDR3 DNA reads TGTGCCAGCAGCCTGATTGGAGCGGGGAAAGAGACCCAGTACTTC. The full variable domain, in which reference TRBV5-6 and TRBJ2-5 provide the parts outside the CDR3, is DAGVTQSPTHLIKTRGQQVTLRCSPKSGHDTVSWYQQALGQGPQFIFQYYEEEERQRGNFPDRFSGHQFPNYSSELNVNALLLGDSALYLCASSLIGAGKETQYFGPGTRLLVL.

This chain joins TRBV5-6 and TRBJ1-2; maybe TRBD1 (6 bases). V lost 0 bases to trimming and J lost 1 base, with 19 bases between them. This CDR3 is 18 amino acids long. The V gene's germline CDR1 is SGHDT and CDR2 YYEEEE. The CDR3 here is CASSLVSPPRQDNYGYTF. The CDR3 DNA is TGTGCCAGCAGCTTGGTATCCCCCCCCCGACAGGATAACTATGGCTACACCTTC.

The chain combines TRBV27 with TRBJ2-7; no clear D gene. V lost 0 bases, J lost 6 bases, and 12 bases lay in between. Germline lookup yields CDR1 MNHEY and CDR2 SMNVEV (reference sequence). CDR3 size: 14 residues. Written as DNA, the CDR3 is TGTGCCAGCAGTTTATCAATTCCGACTCTCGAGCAGTACTTC. It encodes CASSLSIPTLEQYF.

The chain's CDR3 is CASSQVVGIGEKLFF. The CDR3 DNA reads as TGCGCCAGCAGCCAGGTCGTTGGTATCGGTGAAAAACTGTTTTTT. The chain has TRBV4-1 and TRBJ1-4; no clear D gene. Germline-derived CDR1 and CDR2 are MGHRA and YSYEKL. Trimming shortened V by 3 bases and J by 7 bases, and 15 bases separated the two germline ends. CDR3 length: 15 amino acids.

This clone was seen at least ten times. The V call is TRBV4-3, the J call TRBJ2-1, with TRBD2 matching 12 bases. The CDR3 runs 18 residues. V trimming: 2 bases; J trimming: 4 bases; junction bases outside the gene matches: 9. Germline V gives CDR1 LGHNA, CDR2 YSLEER. The chain's CDR3 is CASSQRTSGDYGYNEQFF. The CDR3 DNA is TGCGCCAGCAGCCAAAGGACTAGCGGGGACTATGGGTACAATGAGCAGTTCTTC.

This sequence joins TRBV5-4 and TRBJ2-5; perhaps TRBD2 as D (7 bases). V was cut by 0 bases and J by 4 bases, with 10 bases left in between. Germline V CDR1 and CDR2: SGHNT, YYREEE (reference sequence). The CDR3 is 14 residues long. This chain's CDR3 is CASSLGGGLETQYF. The CDR3 region has the DNA TGTGCCAGCAGCTTGGGCGGGGGCCTAGAGACCCAGTACTTC. Drawing the rest from reference TRBV5-4 and TRBJ2-5, the complete variable domain is ETGVTQSPTHLIKTRGQQVTLRCSSQSGHNTVSWYQQALGQGPQFIFQYYREEENGRGNFPPRFSGLQFPNYSSELNVNALELDDSALYLCASSLGGGLETQYFGPGTRLLVL.

The V and J genes are TRBV10-3 and TRBJ2-1; tentative D call: TRBD2 (5 bases). CDR3 length equals 15 residues. CDR1 and CDR2 from the germline V gene are ENHRY and SYGVKD. The germline V and J ends were trimmed by 0 bases and 1 base, with 7 bases remaining between them. The CDR3 sequence is CAISESGLSYNEQFF. The CDR3 DNA sequence: TGTGCCATCAGTGAGTCAGGACTTTCCTACAATGAGCAGTTCTTC.

The chain links TRBV19 to TRBJ1-5; D is ambiguous. V lost 1 base, J lost 4 bases, and 8 bases lay in between. The CDR3 has 14 residues. The germline CDR1 and CDR2 sequences are LNHDA and SQIVND (reference sequence). In DNA, the CDR3 is TGTGCCAGTAGTATAGGGGCGGGGAATCAGCCCCAGCATTTT. Protein product: CASSIGAGNQPQHF.

This rearrangement joins TRBV28 to TRBJ2-3; 7 nucleotides line up with TRBD2. J gave up 0 bases and V 2 bases, and 14 bases lay outside the gene matches. Per the germline V gene, CDR1 is MDHEN and CDR2 is SYDVKM. This CDR3 contains 19 residues. The CDR3 DNA follows: TGTGCCAGCAGTTTACTCCGTGGGGAAGGTAGCGGGAGCACAGATACGCAGTATTTT. Translation gives CASSLLRGEGSGSTDTQYF.